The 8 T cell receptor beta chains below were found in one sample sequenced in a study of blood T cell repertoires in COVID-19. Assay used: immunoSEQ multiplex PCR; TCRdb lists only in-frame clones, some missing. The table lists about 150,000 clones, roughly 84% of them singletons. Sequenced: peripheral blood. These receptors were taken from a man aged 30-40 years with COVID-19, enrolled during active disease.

The CDR3 protein is CASNYYNEQFF. The CDR3 bases are TGTGCCAGCAACTACTACAATGAGCAGTTCTTC. The chain joins TRBV28 to TRBJ2-1; D unresolved. The CDR3 is made up of 11 amino acids. The germline V and J ends were trimmed by 7 bases and 3 bases, with 4 bases remaining between them. Germline CDR1 MDHEN, CDR2 SYDVKM.

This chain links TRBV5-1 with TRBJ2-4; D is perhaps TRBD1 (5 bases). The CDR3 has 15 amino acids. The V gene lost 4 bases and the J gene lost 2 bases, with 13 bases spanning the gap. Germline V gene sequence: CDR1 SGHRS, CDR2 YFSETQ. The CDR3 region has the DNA TGCGCCAGCAGCGACCCCCAGGGTCCCAAAAACATTCAGTACTTC. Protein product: CASSDPQGPKNIQYF.

CDR3 region: CASSPRTSGTYNEQFF. The CDR3 coding sequence is TGTGCCAGCAGCCCCCGGACTAGCGGCACCTACAATGAGCAGTTCTTC. This chain joins TRBV11-3 and TRBJ2-1, with TRBD2 matching 10 bases. Trimming removed 5 bases from V and 2 bases from J; junction bases left unmatched: 6. CDR1 is SGHNT and CDR2 is YENEEA in the germline V gene. The CDR3 loop spans 16 amino acids.

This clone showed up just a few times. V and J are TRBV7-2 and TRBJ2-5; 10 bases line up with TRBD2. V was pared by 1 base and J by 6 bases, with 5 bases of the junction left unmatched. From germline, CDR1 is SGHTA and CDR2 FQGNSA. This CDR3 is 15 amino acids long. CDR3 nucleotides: TGTGCCAGCAGCTTAGGATCTAGCGGGAGAAAGACCCAGTACTTC. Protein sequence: CASSLGSSGRKTQYF.

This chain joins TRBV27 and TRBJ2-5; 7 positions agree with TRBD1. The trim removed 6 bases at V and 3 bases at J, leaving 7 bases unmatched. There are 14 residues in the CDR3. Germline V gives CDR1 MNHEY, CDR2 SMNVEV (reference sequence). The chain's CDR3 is CASRSRQGEETQYF. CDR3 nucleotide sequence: TGTGCCAGCAGATCCCGACAGGGAGAAGAGACCCAGTACTTC.

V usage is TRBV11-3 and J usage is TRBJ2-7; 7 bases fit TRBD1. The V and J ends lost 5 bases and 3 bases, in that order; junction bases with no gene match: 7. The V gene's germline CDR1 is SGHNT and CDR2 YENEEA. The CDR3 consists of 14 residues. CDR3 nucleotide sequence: TGTGCCAGCAGCCCCGGGACAGCCTTCTACGAGCAGTACTTC. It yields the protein CASSPGTAFYEQYF.

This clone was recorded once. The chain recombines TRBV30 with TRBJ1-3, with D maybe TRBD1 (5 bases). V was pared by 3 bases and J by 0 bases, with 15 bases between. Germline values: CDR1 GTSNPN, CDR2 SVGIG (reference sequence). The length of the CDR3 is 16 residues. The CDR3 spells CAWRDRGGSSGNTIYF. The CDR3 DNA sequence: TGTGCCTGGAGAGACCGGGGGGGAAGCTCTGGAAACACCATATATTTT.

CDR3: CSVRHGQNTEAFF. CDR3 DNA: TGCAGCGTCCGACACGGCCAGAACACTGAAGCTTTCTTT. This sequence joins TRBV29-1 and TRBJ1-1; D not resolved. V was clipped by 6 bases and J by 1 base, with 12 bases between them. Germline loops: CDR1 SQVTM, CDR2 ANQGSEA. There are 13 residues in the CDR3. Filled out from reference TRBV29-1 and TRBJ1-1, the complete variable domain reads SAVISQKPSRDICQRGTSLTIQCQVDSQVTMMFWYRQQPGQSLTLIATANQGSEATYESGFVIDKFPISRPNLTFSTLTVSNMSPEDSSIYLCSVRHGQNTEAFFGQGTRLTVV.